This TCR beta chain was identified in a study of blood T cell repertoires in COVID-19. Study information: The United States, Italy and Spain provided the acute and convalescent COVID-19 samples. Nucleic acid was either cDNA or gDNA, and it came from T cells, B-cell-depleted T cells, or PBMCs.

V lost 3 bases to trimming and J lost 3 bases, with 15 bases between them. The CDR3 length is 14 residues. The germline V gene encodes CDR1 DFQATT and CDR2 SNEGSKA (reference sequence). The authors' processing: Amplified reference gene primers provided the basis for estimating nucleated cell counts. TCRdb keeps only in-frame clones here, not all; method: immunoSEQ multiplex PCR. Clone size and V and J calls were adopted from that table, with D and trimming inferred from the DNA. The profile shows 55,000 to 75,000 clones, around 79% of them singletons. This TCR was recovered from a man between 60 and 75 years old with acute or convalescent COVID-19. The chain combines TRBV20-1 with TRBJ2-7; no clear D. Sequencing used peripheral blood. The CDR3 sequence: CSASEVTSGYEQYF. The CDR3 DNA is TGCAGTGCTAGTGAAGTCACCTCAGGCTACGAGCAGTACTTC.